The entry that follows covers one T cell receptor (beta chain) sequence. Its antigen is still unknown. The sample is drawn from a study of T-cell memory formation after mild COVID-19. TCRdb analysed the 5' RACE reads with MiXCR anew, one entry per CDR3 protein. The repertoire includes about 390,000 distinct CDR3 sequences, about 16% of them detected once, and 20% to 25% sits in the top ten. Regarding the study as a whole: The finding that pre-infection memory included some responding clones suggested that cross-reactive memory joined.

Trimming stripped 3 bases from V and 0 bases from J, with 6 bases between. CDR1 is SGHRS and CDR2 is YFSETQ in the germline V gene. The CDR3 has 13 residues. This chain uses TRBV5-1 with TRBJ2-5; D is unclear. The sequencing input was PBMCs or a T cell subset sorted from them (not recorded which). This receptor was identified in a man aged 18 to 29 who had mild COVID-19 (a few samples of this study predate the infection). Cell type and time point are not known. CDR3 residues: CASSSWDQETQYF. The DNA of the CDR3 is TGCGCCAGCAGCTCTTGGGACCAAGAGACCCAGTACTTC. Full variable domain (rest looked up from reference TRBV5-1 and TRBJ2-5): KAGVTQTPRYLIKTRGQQVTLSCSPISGHRSVSWYQQTPGQGLQFLFEYFSETQRNKGNFPGRFSGRQFSNSRSEMNVSTLELGDSALYLCASSSWDQETQYFGPGTRLLVL.